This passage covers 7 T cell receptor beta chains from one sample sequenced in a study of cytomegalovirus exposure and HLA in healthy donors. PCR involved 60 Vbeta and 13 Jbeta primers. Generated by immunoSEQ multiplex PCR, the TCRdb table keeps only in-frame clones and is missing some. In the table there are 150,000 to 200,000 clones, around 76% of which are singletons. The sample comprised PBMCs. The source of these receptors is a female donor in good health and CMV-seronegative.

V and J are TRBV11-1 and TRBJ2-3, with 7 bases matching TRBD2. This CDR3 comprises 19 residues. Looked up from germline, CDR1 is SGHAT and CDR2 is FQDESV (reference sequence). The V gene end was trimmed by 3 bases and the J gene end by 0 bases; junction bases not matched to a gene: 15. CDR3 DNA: TGTGCCAGCAGCTTTCACTTCATCCTAGCGGAAACTAGCACAGATACGCAGTATTTT. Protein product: CASSFHFILAETSTDTQYF.

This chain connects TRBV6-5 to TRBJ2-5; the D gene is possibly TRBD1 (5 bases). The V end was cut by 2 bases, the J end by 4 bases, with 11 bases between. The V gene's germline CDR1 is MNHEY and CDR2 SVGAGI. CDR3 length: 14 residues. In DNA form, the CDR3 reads TGTGCCAGCAGTTACCCAGGGTGGGGAGAGACCCAGTACTTC. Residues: CASSYPGWGETQYF.

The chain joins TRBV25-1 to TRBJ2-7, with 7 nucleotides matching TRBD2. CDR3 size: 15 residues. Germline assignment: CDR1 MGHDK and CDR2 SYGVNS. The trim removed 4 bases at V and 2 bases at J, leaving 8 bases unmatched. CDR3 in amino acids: CASSVQGGGAYEQYF. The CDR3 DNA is TGTGCCAGCAGTGTCCAGGGTGGGGGGGCCTACGAGCAGTACTTC.

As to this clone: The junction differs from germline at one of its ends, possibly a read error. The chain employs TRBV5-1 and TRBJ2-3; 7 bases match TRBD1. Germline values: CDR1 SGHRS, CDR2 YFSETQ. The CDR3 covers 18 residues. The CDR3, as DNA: TGCGCCAGCAGCCTGGGACAGCCACTCCCGTTTAGCACAGGTACGCAGTATTTT. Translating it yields CASSLGQPLPFSTGTQYF.

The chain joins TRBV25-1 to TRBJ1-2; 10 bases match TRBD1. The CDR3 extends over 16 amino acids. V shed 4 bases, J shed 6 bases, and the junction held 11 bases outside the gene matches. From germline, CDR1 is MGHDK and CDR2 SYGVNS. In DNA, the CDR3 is TGTGCCAGCAGTGCCCCCCTCGGACAGGGGGGGAATGGCTACACCTTC. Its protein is CASSAPLGQGGNGYTF.

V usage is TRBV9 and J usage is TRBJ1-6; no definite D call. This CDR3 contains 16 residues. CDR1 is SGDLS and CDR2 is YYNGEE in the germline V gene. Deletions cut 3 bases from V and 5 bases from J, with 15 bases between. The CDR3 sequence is CASSAQSVSDNSPLHF. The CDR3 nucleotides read TGTGCCAGCAGCGCCCAGTCTGTGTCAGATAATTCACCCCTCCACTTT. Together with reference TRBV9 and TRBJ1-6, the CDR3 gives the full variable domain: DSGVTQTPKHLITATGQRVTLRCSPRSGDLSVYWYQQSLDQGLQFLIQYYNGEERAKGNILERFSAQQFPDLHSELNLSSLELGDSALYFCASSAQSVSDNSPLHFGNGTRLTVT.

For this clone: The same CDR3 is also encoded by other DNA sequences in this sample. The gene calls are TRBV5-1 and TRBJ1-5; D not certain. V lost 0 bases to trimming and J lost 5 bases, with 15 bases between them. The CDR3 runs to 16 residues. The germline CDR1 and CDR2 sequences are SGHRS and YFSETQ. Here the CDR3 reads CASSLGPEGGDQPQHF. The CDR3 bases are TGCGCCAGCAGCTTGGGCCCCGAGGGCGGGGATCAGCCCCAGCATTTT.